Each of the 16 T cell receptor beta chains below was sequenced from the same sample in a study of OX40 agonist ivuxolimab in advanced cancers. Data came from immunoSEQ multiplex PCR; TCRdb stores just in-frame clones and leaves some out. The profile shows 80,000 or so clones, 90% of them singletons. The sample consisted of CD4+ or CD8+ T cells sorted from blood, taken in a trial of the OX40 agonist ivuxolimab. These receptors originate from an adult with an advanced solid tumor such as melanoma, head and neck, liver or kidney cancer.

The genes are TRBV9 and TRBJ2-1; D may be TRBD1 (6 bases). The CDR3 spans 15 residues. Germline lookup yields CDR1 SGDLS and CDR2 YYNGEE. Trimming stripped 7 bases from V and 5 bases from J, with 19 bases between. The CDR3 DNA reads TGTGCCAGCGGACCTTGGGGGCCAATGAACAATGAGCAGTTCTTC. This translates into CASGPWGPMNNEQFF.

The rearrangement uses TRBV11-3 and TRBJ2-7; 11 bases fit TRBD2. V shed 1 base, J shed 2 bases, and the junction held 1 base outside the gene matches. CDR1 SGHNT and CDR2 YENEEA come from the germline V gene. The CDR3 consists of 15 residues. CDR3 in DNA: TGTGCCAGCAGCTTAGTAGCGGGAGGGACCTACGAGCAGTACTTC. Protein sequence: CASSLVAGGTYEQYF.

A single count supports this clone. The chain links TRBV2 to TRBJ2-3; TRBD1 matches at 7 bases. V trimming: 6 bases; J trimming: 7 bases; junction bases outside the gene matches: 7. CDR1 and CDR2 from the germline V gene are SNHLY and FYNNEI. There are 13 residues in the CDR3. As DNA, the CDR3 is TGTGCCAGCAGCCTTCAGGGGGAGAATACGCAGTATTTT. The encoded protein is CASSLQGENTQYF. Combining the CDR3 with reference TRBV2 and TRBJ2-3 gives the whole variable domain EPEVTQTPSHQVTQMGQEVILRCVPISNHLYFYWYRQILGQKVEFLVSFYNNEISEKSEIFDDQFSVERPDGSNFTLKIRSTKLEDSAMYFCASSLQGENTQYFGPGTRLTVL.

This clone was seen only once. The J gene is TRBJ2-2, the V gene TRBV29-1; no definite D call. Germline CDR1 is SQVTM and CDR2 is ANQGSEA. Between the trimmed V and J ends, which lost 4 bases and 4 bases, there was a span of 13 bases. The CDR3 consists of 14 residues. The CDR3 here is CSVADNPITGELFF. The DNA of the CDR3 is TGCAGCGTTGCGGATAACCCAATCACCGGGGAGCTGTTTTTT.

The V call is TRBV7-2, the J call TRBJ2-3, with unresolved D. This CDR3 has 14 amino acids. Between the trimmed V and J ends, which lost 0 bases and 3 bases, there was a span of 7 bases. The V gene's germline CDR1 is SGHTA and CDR2 FQGNSA. CDR3 sequence reads: CASSLAYGTDTQYF. The DNA of the CDR3 is TGTGCCAGCAGCTTAGCGTACGGAACAGATACGCAGTATTTT.

The chain links TRBV6-9 to TRBJ1-1; D is undetermined. CDR1 is MNHGY, CDR2 SVAAGI, per germline. V lost 5 bases to trimming and J lost 0 bases, with 7 bases between them. This CDR3 is 13 amino acids long. In DNA form, the CDR3 reads TGTGCCAGCAGTACCGCCCTGAACACTGAAGCTTTCTTT. Its protein is CASSTALNTEAFF.

The chain is built from TRBV2 and TRBJ2-1; possibly TRBD2 for D (5 bases). This CDR3 spans 16 amino acids. Germline CDR1 is SNHLY and CDR2 is FYNNEI. V was clipped by 7 bases and J by 0 bases, with 16 bases between them. CDR3 nucleotides: TGTGCCAGCAAGGTTTTGAGCGGCCCCTCCTACAATGAGCAGTTCTTC. As protein: CASKVLSGPSYNEQFF.

The DNA of the CDR3 is TGTGCCAGCAGCCAAGCAGGGAGGAACACTGAAGCTTTCTTT. This gives the protein CASSQAGRNTEAFF. The chain has TRBV14 and TRBJ1-1; maybe TRBD1 (5 bases). Germline CDR1 SGHDN, CDR2 FVKESK. V was trimmed by 1 base and J by 1 base, leaving 7 bases between them. CDR3 length: 14 amino acids.

The rearrangement uses TRBV7-2 and TRBJ2-5, with a possible D match to TRBD1 (6 bases). Per germline, CDR1 SGHTA and CDR2 FQGNSA. Trimming removed 4 bases at V and 4 bases at J, with 16 bases between. The CDR3 contains 15 residues. This CDR3 is CASSSGSRGAETQYF. CDR3 nucleotides: TGTGCCAGCAGCTCGGGGAGCAGGGGAGCAGAGACCCAGTACTTC. The complete variable domain, with remaining parts taken from reference TRBV7-2 and TRBJ2-5, reads GAGVSQSPSNKVTEKGKDVELRCDPISGHTALYWYRQSLGQGLEFLIYFQGNSAPDKSGLPSDRFSAERTGGSVSTLTIQRTQQEDSAVYLCASSSGSRGAETQYFGPGTRLLVL.

CDR3: CASTRDRGGTEAFF. The CDR3 DNA follows: TGTGCCAGCACGCGGGACAGGGGTGGCACTGAAGCTTTCTTT. The chain recombines TRBV18 with TRBJ1-1, with 10 bases that match TRBD1. The CDR3 has 14 amino acids. CDR1 and CDR2 (germline): KGHSH, LQKENI. V lost 8 bases and J lost 4; bases outside the gene matches: 7.

The gene calls are TRBV6-6 and TRBJ2-3; no firm D call. CDR1 and CDR2 (germline): MNHNY, SVGAGI (reference sequence). There are 13 residues in the CDR3. Trimming pared 0 bases from V and 4 bases from J, leaving 5 bases between. The chain's CDR3 is CASSYSDPDTQYF. The CDR3 region has the DNA TGTGCCAGCAGTTACTCCGACCCAGATACGCAGTATTTT.

The chain combines TRBV18 with TRBJ2-3, with 9 bases that match TRBD1. Per germline, CDR1 KGHSH and CDR2 LQKENI. V dropped 8 bases and J dropped 4; count of bases not matched to a gene: 7. This CDR3 region has 14 residues. The CDR3 DNA follows: TGTGCCAGCGATGGACAGGGGTATTCAGATACGCAGTATTTT. Translated: CASDGQGYSDTQYF.

V gene TRBV6-1 combines with J gene TRBJ2-2, with D hard to call. This CDR3 spans 15 amino acids. With 5 bases removed from V and 2 bases from J, the gap between germline ends came to 12 bases. Germline V gene sequence: CDR1 MNHNS, CDR2 SASEGT. CDR3 DNA sequence: TGTGCCAGCAGTTTAAGGCCGGTAAACACCGGGGAGCTGTTTTTT. This codes for CASSLRPVNTGELFF.

The chain is built from TRBV6-5 and TRBJ2-7, with D perhaps TRBD2 (6 bases). Trimming pared 7 bases from V and 4 bases from J, leaving 17 bases between. CDR3 length: 14 amino acids. Germline V gene sequence: CDR1 MNHEY, CDR2 SVGAGI. The CDR3: CASKGSGSLYEQYF. The DNA for the CDR3 is TGTGCCAGCAAAGGGAGCGGGTCCCTGTACGAGCAGTACTTC.

This clone was observed once. The chain is built from TRBV4-3 and TRBJ1-1; D perhaps matches TRBD1 (6 bases). Germline-derived CDR1 and CDR2 are LGHNA and YSLEER. Trimming took off 4 bases at V and 3 bases at J, with 15 bases between the two ends. This CDR3 comprises 15 residues. CDR3 in amino acids: CASSRDQGHDTEAFF. CDR3 bases: TGCGCCAGCAGCCGAGACCAGGGACATGACACTGAAGCTTTCTTT.

This chain connects TRBV10-1 to TRBJ2-5, with D perhaps being TRBD1 or TRBD2 (5 bases each). The CDR3 is 14 amino acids. CDR1 is WNHNN, CDR2 SYGVQD, per germline (reference sequence). V was cut by 2 bases and J by 1 base, with 8 bases left in between. CDR3 region: CASSEGGSQETQYF. The DNA for the CDR3 is TGCGCCAGCAGTGAGGGGGGATCCCAAGAGACCCAGTACTTC.